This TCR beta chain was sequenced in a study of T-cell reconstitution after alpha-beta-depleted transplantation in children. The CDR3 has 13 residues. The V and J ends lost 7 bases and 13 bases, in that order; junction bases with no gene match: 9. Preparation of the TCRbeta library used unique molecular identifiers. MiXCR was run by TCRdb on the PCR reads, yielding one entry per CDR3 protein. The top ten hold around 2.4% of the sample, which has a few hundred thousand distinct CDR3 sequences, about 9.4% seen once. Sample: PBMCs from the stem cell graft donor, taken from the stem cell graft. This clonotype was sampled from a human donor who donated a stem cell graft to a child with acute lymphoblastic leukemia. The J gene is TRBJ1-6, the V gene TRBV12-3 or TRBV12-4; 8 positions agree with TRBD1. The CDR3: CASKDREGAPLHF. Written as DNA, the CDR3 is TGTGCCAGCAAGGACAGGGAGGGAGCTCCCCTCCACTTT.